This is a list of T cell receptor beta chains from one sample in a study of human T cells and chemical hapten exposure. TCRdb ran MiXCR on the 5' RACE reads and lists one entry per CDR3 protein. Among under 150,000 distinct CDR3 sequences, approximately 19% were seen once, and the ten largest hold around 2.7%. The receptors here all came from a human donor in good health. Each CDR3 is given with its conserved first and last residue. A D gene is named only where the DNA matches it firmly. Size is stated for part of the rows, as once, few or many counts, or as a class when the clone is expanded.

DNA: TGCAGTGCTAGCCAGGGAACCTTCACTGAAGCTTTCTTT
CDR3: CSASQGTFTEAFF
size: .
D: .
J: TRBJ1-1
V: TRBV20-1

DNA: TGTGCCAGCAGCGCGGGACTAGTGGCCCCCAACGAGCAGTACTTC
CDR3: CASSAGLVAPNEQYF
size: .
D: TRBD2
J: TRBJ2-7
V: TRBV9

DNA: TGTGCCAGCAGTTACGGCGACAGGGGTTACCAAGAGACCCAGTACTTC
CDR3: CASSYGDRGYQETQYF
size: few
D: TRBD1
J: TRBJ2-5
V: TRBV6-5

DNA: TGTGCCAGCAGCTTAGCGGGGAGTAACTATGGCTACACCTTC
CDR3: CASSLAGSNYGYTF
size: few
D: .
J: TRBJ1-2
V: TRBV7-9

DNA: TGTGCCAGCATTCCAGGCAGGGCCTACGAGCAGTACTTC
CDR3: CASIPGRAYEQYF
size: .
D: .
J: TRBJ2-7
V: TRBV28

DNA: TGTGCCAGCAGCGGAGTCGCCGGGGAGCTGTTTTTT
CDR3: CASSGVAGELFF
size: .
D: .
J: TRBJ2-2
V: TRBV9

DNA: TGTGCCAGCAGCTTAGGCCGCGGGGCCACTGAAGCTTTCTTT
CDR3: CASSLGRGATEAFF
size: few
D: .
J: TRBJ1-1
V: TRBV13

DNA: TGTGCCAGCAGGGCGGACAGGGCGAACACTGAAGCTTTCTTT
CDR3: CASRADRANTEAFF
size: few
D: TRBD1
J: TRBJ1-1
V: TRBV6-4

DNA: TGTGCCAGCAGGATTCAGGGACTAGCGGAAGAGACCCAGTACTTC
CDR3: CASRIQGLAEETQYF
size: few
D: TRBD2
J: TRBJ2-5
V: TRBV7-9

DNA: TGTGCCAGCAGCCGCACAACTGGGACAGGGGGCTCCTACAATGAGCAGTTCTTC
CDR3: CASSRTTGTGGSYNEQFF
size: few
D: TRBD1
J: TRBJ2-1
V: TRBV5-8

DNA: TGTGCCAGCAGCCAACAACGGGCGCCGGCACCCCTCCACTTT
CDR3: CASSQQRAPAPLHF
size: few
D: .
J: TRBJ1-6
V: TRBV16

DNA: TGTGCCAGCAGTTTCTTACAGGGAGGTGACTACACCTTC
CDR3: CASSFLQGGDYTF
size: .
D: .
J: TRBJ1-2
V: TRBV6-5

DNA: TGTGCCAGCTCACCGGACAGAACCTACAATGAGCAGTTCTTC
CDR3: CASSPDRTYNEQFF
size: .
D: .
J: TRBJ2-1
V: TRBV18

DNA: TGTGCCAGCAGTCCTCAACAGGGGGCAGGACAGCCCCAGCATTTT
CDR3: CASSPQQGAGQPQHF
size: few
D: TRBD1
J: TRBJ1-5
V: TRBV12-3/TRBV12-4

DNA: TGTGCCAGCAGGTACGGACAGGGCTATGGCTACACCTTC
CDR3: CASRYGQGYGYTF
size: .
D: TRBD1
J: TRBJ1-2
V: TRBV12-3/TRBV12-4

DNA: TGTGCCAGCAGCATTAACGGCCCGGGGGCTAGCGGTTACAATGAGCAGTTCTTC
CDR3: CASSINGPGASGYNEQFF
size: few
D: .
J: TRBJ2-1
V: TRBV7-3

DNA: TGTGCCAGTAGTATTTCGGGGTGGAACTATGGCTACACCTTC
CDR3: CASSISGWNYGYTF
size: .
D: .
J: TRBJ1-2
V: TRBV19

DNA: TGTGCCAGCAGCCCCTCGACAGGGGCTGTATACAATGAGCAGTTCTTC
CDR3: CASSPSTGAVYNEQFF
size: .
D: TRBD1
J: TRBJ2-1
V: TRBV4-2

DNA: TGCGCCAGCAGCCACCCCCCTCTTGGGGACAGGGGTTCTGGAAACACCATATATTTT
CDR3: CASSHPPLGDRGSGNTIYF
size: few
D: TRBD1
J: TRBJ1-3
V: TRBV4-1

DNA: TGTGCCAGCAGCATGACTAGCGGGAGAAGTAATGAGCAGTTCTTC
CDR3: CASSMTSGRSNEQFF
size: .
D: TRBD2
J: TRBJ2-1
V: TRBV11-2

DNA: TGTGCCAGCAGTGAAGCCGGCACAGATACGCAGTATTTT
CDR3: CASSEAGTDTQYF
size: few
D: .
J: TRBJ2-3
V: TRBV6-1

DNA: TGTGCCACCAGTGCCGGACTAGCCTCCTACAATGAGCAGTTCTTC
CDR3: CATSAGLASYNEQFF
size: .
D: TRBD2
J: TRBJ2-1
V: TRBV24-1

DNA: TGTGCCAGCACAGCTAGAAACACCGGGGAGCTGTTTTTT
CDR3: CASTARNTGELFF
size: .
D: .
J: TRBJ2-2
V: TRBV27

DNA: TGCGCCAGCAGCCATTCGTCATACGAGCAGTACTTC
CDR3: CASSHSSYEQYF
size: few
D: .
J: TRBJ2-7
V: TRBV4-1

DNA: TGTGCCAGCAGCGCCGGGACAGCCGGAAACACCATATATTTT
CDR3: CASSAGTAGNTIYF
size: .
D: TRBD1
J: TRBJ1-3
V: TRBV5-6

DNA: TGTGCCAGCAGCTTGGGACCTAATCATCAGCCCCAGCATTTT
CDR3: CASSLGPNHQPQHF
size: few
D: .
J: TRBJ1-5
V: TRBV7-2

DNA: TGTGCCAGCAGGAGGACAGGGTGGGACGGGAGAGATACCGGGGAGCTGTTTTTT
CDR3: CASRRTGWDGRDTGELFF
size: .
D: TRBD1
J: TRBJ2-2
V: TRBV27

DNA: TGTGCCAGCAGCTTAGCCCTAGGCACCTACAATGAGCAGTTCTTC
CDR3: CASSLALGTYNEQFF
size: .
D: .
J: TRBJ2-1
V: TRBV7-2

DNA: TGTGCCAGCAGTTTAGGCCGGGATCTTCAGCCCCAGCATTTT
CDR3: CASSLGRDLQPQHF
size: .
D: .
J: TRBJ1-5
V: TRBV27

DNA: TGCGCCAGCAGCTTGAAGGATAATTCACCCCTCCACTTT
CDR3: CASSLKDNSPLHF
size: many
D: .
J: TRBJ1-6
V: TRBV5-1

DNA: TGTGCCTGCAATGGAAGGAATGAGCAGTTCTTC
CDR3: CACNGRNEQFF
size: .
D: .
J: TRBJ2-1
V: TRBV30

DNA: TGCAGCGCCCCCGACAGGGGAACGCCGAACTATGGCTACACCTTC
CDR3: CSAPDRGTPNYGYTF
size: .
D: TRBD1
J: TRBJ1-2
V: TRBV29-1

DNA: TGTGCCAGCAGACCCCGAAGGTACTCCTACGAGCAGTACTTC
CDR3: CASRPRRYSYEQYF
size: .
D: .
J: TRBJ2-7
V: TRBV6-5

DNA: TGTGCCATCAGTGAAGGGAACACTGAAGCTTTCTTT
CDR3: CAISEGNTEAFF
size: .
D: .
J: TRBJ1-1
V: TRBV10-3

DNA: TGCAGTGCTGCTGACAGCTACGAGCAGTACTTC
CDR3: CSAADSYEQYF
size: many
D: .
J: TRBJ2-7
V: TRBV20-1

DNA: TGTGCCAGCAGTTACTCGAGACAGATGAAAGAGACCCAGTACTTC
CDR3: CASSYSRQMKETQYF
size: many
D: .
J: TRBJ2-5
V: TRBV6-5

DNA: TGTGCCAGCTCACCGGGGACCGCAAGCGAGCAGTACTTC
CDR3: CASSPGTASEQYF
size: .
D: .
J: TRBJ2-7
V: TRBV18

DNA: TGTGCCAGCAGTGCCCCAGGGGTCAATTCACCCCTCCACTTT
CDR3: CASSAPGVNSPLHF
size: .
D: .
J: TRBJ1-6
V: TRBV6-5

DNA: TGTGCCAGCGCTAGCGGGAGGGCTAGTGGCCAAGAGACCCAGTACTTC
CDR3: CASASGRASGQETQYF
size: few
D: TRBD2
J: TRBJ2-5
V: TRBV11-1

DNA: TGTGCCAGCAGCCCGCGGGACAGGGGCTACCCCTTCCCCTACGAGCAGTACTTC
CDR3: CASSPRDRGYPFPYEQYF
size: many
D: TRBD1
J: TRBJ2-7
V: TRBV6-2/TRBV6-3